These 25 T cell receptor beta chains were sequenced from one sample in a study of T-cell reconstitution after alpha-beta-depleted transplantation in children. Unique molecular identifiers featured in how the TCRbeta library was prepared. TCRdb ran MiXCR on the PCR reads and lists one entry per CDR3 protein. The sample yields approximately 500,000 distinct CDR3 sequences, roughly 30% seen once. The material sequenced was PBMCs, taken before TCRalphabeta/CD19-depleted stem cell transplant. The source of these receptors is a boy in the first two years of life with Wiskott-Aldrich syndrome, due to receive a stem cell transplant.

The chain links TRBV9 to TRBJ2-1; tentative D call: TRBD1 (6 bases). V was trimmed by 0 bases and J by 0 bases, leaving 19 bases between them. The CDR3 length is 19 residues. Germline V CDR1 and CDR2: SGDLS, YYNGEE. CDR3 sequence: CASSVATWGLHSSYNEQFF. The CDR3 nucleotides are TGTGCCAGCAGCGTAGCTACGTGGGGGCTCCACAGCTCCTACAATGAGCAGTTCTTC.

This clonotype has more than one count but fewer than ten. The V and J genes are TRBV7-2 and TRBJ2-5; 7 nucleotides line up with TRBD1. The CDR3 spans 15 residues. The J segment lost 4 bases and the V segment lost 0 bases, leaving 5 bases of the junction unmatched. CDR1 and CDR2 (germline): SGHTA, FQGNSA. This CDR3 is CASSLAGTDRETQYF. CDR3 nucleotides: TGTGCCAGCAGCTTAGCAGGGACAGATAGAGAGACCCAGTACTTC.

In this sample, this clonotype turned up a few times. This chain joins TRBV5-1 and TRBJ2-6; 7 bases align to TRBD2. Germline values: CDR1 SGHRS, CDR2 YFSETQ. The CDR3 is 16 residues long. V lost 7 bases, J lost 0 bases, and 7 bases stayed unmatched. The CDR3 DNA reads TGCGCCAGCGGGGGAGGGGACCCCTCTGGGGCCAACGTCCTGACTTTC. Amino acids: CASGGGDPSGANVLTF.

CDR3 nucleotides: TGTGCCATCAGGCCCCTAGCGGGAGGGCCGGGCGAGCAGTACTTC. The encoded protein is CAIRPLAGGPGEQYF. The chain has TRBV10-3 and TRBJ2-7, with TRBD2 matching 12 bases. Germline assignment: CDR1 ENHRY and CDR2 SYGVKD. This CDR3 comprises 15 residues. Trimming cost V 6 bases and J 6 bases; bases outside gene matches: 9.

This chain links TRBV5-1 with TRBJ2-1; no definite D call. Deletions cut 0 bases from V and 0 bases from J, with 10 bases between. The CDR3 length is 16 residues. Germline V CDR1 and CDR2: SGHRS, YFSETQ. The CDR3 reads CASSLGRLSSYNEQFF. In DNA form, the CDR3 reads TGCGCCAGCAGCTTGGGAAGACTGAGCTCCTACAATGAGCAGTTCTTC.

A single count supports this clonotype. The rearrangement joins TRBV7-9 to TRBJ2-2; 9 bases line up with TRBD2. Germline V gene data show CDR1 as SEHNR and CDR2 as FQNEAQ (reference sequence). The J segment lost 3 bases and the V segment lost 5 bases, leaving 7 bases of the junction unmatched. The CDR3 consists of 16 residues. The CDR3 sequence is CASSILLAGYTGELFF. The CDR3 bases are TGTGCCAGCAGCATTCTACTAGCGGGTTACACCGGGGAGCTGTTTTTT.

This clonotype has just a few counts. An end of the junction does not agree with germline; a read error may underlie this. The chain is built from TRBV10-2 and TRBJ2-3; no clear D. Germline V CDR1 and CDR2: WSHSY, SAAADI. This CDR3 region has 14 residues. CDR3 sequence (DNA): TGCGTCAGCAGTAGACGGTCACTCACAGATACGCAGTATTTT. Its protein product is CVSSRRSLTDTQYF.

This clonotype was counted only a few times. The rearrangement joins TRBV20-1 to TRBJ2-1; 8 bases fit TRBD2. This CDR3 is built from 16 residues. Per the germline V gene, CDR1 is DFQATT and CDR2 is SNEGSKA (reference sequence). After removal of 3 bases from V and 0 bases from J, the junction contained 7 bases not matched to a gene. The CDR3 DNA is TGCAGTGCTAGGCCAACTAGCGGATCCTCCTACAATGAGCAGTTCTTC. This encodes CSARPTSGSSYNEQFF.

This chain connects TRBV7-6 to TRBJ2-1; D remains ambiguous. Trimming took off 5 bases at V and 5 bases at J, with 10 bases between the two ends. This CDR3 region has 13 residues. Germline V gene data show CDR1 as SGHVS and CDR2 as FNYEAQ. CDR3 DNA: TGTGCCAGCAGCGGCTTTAAGCACAATGAGCAGTTCTTC. This encodes CASSGFKHNEQFF.

The DNA of the CDR3 is TGCAGCGTTGTAGCAGGGCTTGACTATGGCTACACCTTC. Amino acid sequence: CSVVAGLDYGYTF. V gene TRBV29-1 combines with J gene TRBJ1-2; tentative D call: TRBD1 (5 bases). V lost 4 bases to trimming and J lost 3 bases, with 12 bases between them. Germline V gene lookup returns CDR1 SQVTM and CDR2 ANQGSEA. The CDR3 runs to 13 residues.

This clonotype turned up a few times. The CDR3 DNA reads as TGTGCCAGCCTACAAACCTGGCTAGCGGGAGGGAATGAGCAGTTCTTC. This codes for CASLQTWLAGGNEQFF. The V and J genes are TRBV7-2 and TRBJ2-1, with 12 bases matching TRBD2. This CDR3 region has 16 residues. Unmatched junction bases numbered 12, after V lost 8 bases and J lost 7 bases. In germline, CDR1 is SGHTA, CDR2 FQGNSA.

V is TRBV20-1 and J is TRBJ2-1, with D tentatively TRBD2 (6 bases). The CDR3 length is 20 residues. The germline V gene has CDR1 DFQATT and CDR2 SNEGSKA (reference sequence). V was pared by 6 bases and J by 2 bases, with 32 bases between. CDR3 DNA: TGCAGTGCGCCCCCCCTCAGGGTCGGGAGTTTTCAAAGGACCTACAATGAGCAGTTCTTC. Amino acids: CSAPPLRVGSFQRTYNEQFF.

The chain joins TRBV4-1 to TRBJ2-7; weak D call: TRBD2 (6 bases). Germline V gives CDR1 MGHRA, CDR2 YSYEKL. The CDR3 runs 15 residues. The V and J ends lost 0 bases and 2 bases respectively, with 11 bases between them. The CDR3 spells CASSQEEDYPYEQYF. The CDR3 DNA sequence: TGCGCCAGCAGCCAAGAAGAGGACTATCCCTACGAGCAGTACTTC.

This clonotype was counted between two and nine times. This chain connects TRBV20-1 to TRBJ2-7; TRBD2 is a possible D gene (6 bases). The CDR3 sequence is 16 residues long. V gave up 0 bases and J gave up 2 bases, with 17 bases separating them. Germline V gives CDR1 DFQATT, CDR2 SNEGSKA (reference sequence). CDR3 region: CSARDFSGSATYEQYF. As DNA, the CDR3 is TGCAGTGCTAGAGATTTCTCCGGGAGTGCAACCTACGAGCAGTACTTC.

The gene calls are TRBV12-3 or TRBV12-4 and TRBJ2-5, with 8 bases aligning to TRBD1. The J segment lost 4 bases and the V segment lost 2 bases, leaving 6 bases of the junction unmatched. The CDR3 spans 15 residues. CDR3 in amino acids: CASSLRDRKGETQYF. In DNA, the CDR3 is TGTGCCAGCAGTTTAAGGGACAGGAAAGGAGAGACCCAGTACTTC.

CDR3 DNA: TGTGCCAGCAGTTTTCTCAGGACGGGCAACGTCCTGACTTTC. Translating it yields CASSFLRTGNVLTF. The chain links TRBV27 to TRBJ2-6; no definite D call. V was cut by 3 bases and J by 9 bases, with 12 bases left in between. The CDR3 sequence is 14 residues long. CDR1 is MNHEY, CDR2 SMNVEV, per germline (reference sequence).

This clonotype has a handful of counts. This chain links TRBV7-3 with TRBJ2-7; TRBD2 might be the D (6 bases). Germline-derived CDR1 and CDR2 are SGHTA and FQGTGA. The CDR3 has 15 residues. V shed 1 base and J shed 1 base, with 11 bases lying between them. The CDR3 protein is CASSLSGIDSYEQYF. CDR3 DNA sequence: TGTGCCAGCAGCTTAAGCGGGATCGATTCCTACGAGCAGTACTTC.

The V gene is TRBV7-9, the J gene TRBJ2-1, with TRBD2 identical over 13 bases. J was trimmed by 4 bases and V by 5 bases; bases with no gene match: 8. Germline V gene lookup returns CDR1 SEHNR and CDR2 FQNEAQ (reference sequence). The CDR3 extends over 17 amino acids. Written as DNA, the CDR3 is TGTGCCAGCAGCATCATTGGGACTAGCGGGGTATACAATGAGCAGTTCTTC. Protein sequence: CASSIIGTSGVYNEQFF. Full variable domain (remainder filled in from reference TRBV7-9 and TRBJ2-1): DTGVSQNPRHKITKRGQNVTFRCDPISEHNRLYWYRQTLGQGPEFLTYFQNEAQLEKSRLLSDRFSAERPKGSFSTLEIQRTEQGDSAMYLCASSIIGTSGVYNEQFFGPGTRLTVL.

The genes are TRBV20-1 and TRBJ2-3; 7 nucleotides agree with TRBD2. CDR1 is DFQATT, CDR2 SNEGSKA, per germline (reference sequence). Germline trimming cut 5 bases from V and 0 bases from J; bases unmatched to any gene: 8. The CDR3 loop spans 15 amino acids. The chain's CDR3 is CSALGGSASTDTQYF. The CDR3 DNA is TGCAGTGCTTTGGGGGGGAGCGCTAGCACAGATACGCAGTATTTT.

Only a few counts were recorded for this clonotype. The rearrangement links TRBV20-1 to TRBJ2-5, with 14 positions matching TRBD2. V trimming: 3 bases; J trimming: 4 bases; junction bases outside the gene matches: 7. The CDR3 contains 16 residues. Per germline, CDR1 DFQATT and CDR2 SNEGSKA (reference sequence). This CDR3 reads CSASLPGTSGRETQYF. As DNA, the CDR3 is TGCAGTGCTAGCTTACCCGGGACTAGCGGGAGAGAGACCCAGTACTTC.

The chain is built from TRBV7-9 and TRBJ2-1; 8 bases align to TRBD2. The CDR3 is made up of 16 amino acids. V shed 5 bases and J 6 bases; nucleotides not matched to a gene: 12. Germline assignment: CDR1 SEHNR and CDR2 FQNEAQ (reference sequence). The CDR3 DNA reads TGTGCCAGCAGCGTTCTAGCGGGCGGGGGGTTCAATGAGCAGTTCTTC. Its translation: CASSVLAGGGFNEQFF. Using reference TRBV7-9 and TRBJ2-1 for the parts outside the CDR3, the full variable domain is DTGVSQNPRHKITKRGQNVTFRCDPISEHNRLYWYRQTLGQGPEFLTYFQNEAQLEKSRLLSDRFSAERPKGSFSTLEIQRTEQGDSAMYLCASSVLAGGGFNEQFFGPGTRLTVL.

This clonotype has a handful of counts. The chain combines TRBV20-1 with TRBJ2-1; TRBD2 aligns across 13 bases. CDR3 length: 13 residues. Germline assignment: CDR1 DFQATT and CDR2 SNEGSKA (reference sequence). The CDR3 DNA reads TGCGGGGGACTAGCGGGGTCCCACAATGAGCAGTTCTTC. Translating it yields CGGLAGSHNEQFF.

This clonotype was counted only a few times. This sequence joins TRBV5-1 and TRBJ2-7; tentatively, D is TRBD2 (5 bases). CDR1 is SGHRS, CDR2 YFSETQ, per germline. The CDR3 runs to 14 residues. V lost 2 bases and J lost 5, with 14 bases in between. CDR3 DNA: TGCGCCAGCAGCTTAGCCGGGAACCCCCACGAGCAGTACTTC. This sequence encodes CASSLAGNPHEQYF. The variable domain in full, with the rest retrieved from reference TRBV5-1 and TRBJ2-7, is KAGVTQTPRYLIKTRGQQVTLSCSPISGHRSVSWYQQTPGQGLQFLFEYFSETQRNKGNFPGRFSGRQFSNSRSEMNVSTLELGDSALYLCASSLAGNPHEQYFGPGTRLTVT.

This sequence joins TRBV5-1 and TRBJ1-3; D remains unclear. The germline gives CDR1 SGHRS, CDR2 YFSETQ. This CDR3 region has 14 residues. V was pared by 1 base and J by 8 bases, with 13 bases between. CDR3 in amino acids: CASSLFPAFDTIYF. Here the CDR3 DNA reads TGCGCCAGCAGCTTGTTCCCGGCGTTTGACACCATATATTTT.

The chain joins TRBV25-1 to TRBJ1-2, with 7 bases that match TRBD1. Germline V gives CDR1 MGHDK, CDR2 SYGVNS. The CDR3 sequence is 17 residues long. Germline trimming cut 2 bases from V and 2 bases from J; bases unmatched to any gene: 11. The CDR3, as DNA: TGTGCCAGCAGTGAAACCTATTTGGACAGGACGAACTATGGCTACACCTTC. As protein: CASSETYLDRTNYGYTF.